One sample yielded the 20 T cell receptor beta chains listed below, sequenced in a study of identical twins. TCRdb redid the calling of the 5' RACE reads with MiXCR, one entry per CDR3 protein. The table lists 1.5 million or so distinct CDR3 sequences, about 32% of them singletons, with more than 0.25% in the top ten. The sample was cord blood. These receptors were taken from a newborn girl in good health.

The chain employs TRBV12-3 or TRBV12-4 and TRBJ2-3, with 7 bases that match TRBD2. V was pared by 3 bases and J by 6 bases, with 9 bases of the junction left unmatched. The CDR3 is 15 amino acids. The CDR3 sequence: CASSLVLTGGDTQYF. In DNA form, the CDR3 reads TGTGCCAGCAGTTTGGTTTTAACGGGAGGTGATACGCAGTATTTT.

This clonotype was counted only a few times. The rearrangement joins TRBV12-3 or TRBV12-4 to TRBJ1-1, with no clear D. The ends were cut back, 6 bases at V and 2 bases at J, with 13 bases in the middle. This CDR3 region has 14 residues. CDR3 coding DNA: TGTGCCAGCAGCTCGGCCGGGCTTAACACTGAAGCTTTCTTT. This encodes CASSSAGLNTEAFF.

The chain couples TRBV20-1 to TRBJ1-6, with D unclear. Germline CDR1 is DFQATT and CDR2 is SNEGSKA (reference sequence). V gave up 3 bases and J gave up 0 bases, with 9 bases separating them. The CDR3 is 15 residues long. The CDR3 DNA follows: TGCAGTGCTAGGGCCCGGAGCTCCTATAATTCACCCCTCCACTTT. Translation gives CSARARSSYNSPLHF.

This clonotype was seen at least ten times. V usage is TRBV27 and J usage is TRBJ2-7; 12 nucleotides line up with TRBD2. Germline V CDR1 and CDR2: MNHEY, SMNVEV (reference sequence). Losses at the gene ends were 7 bases for V and 5 bases for J; bases not matched to a gene: 6. This CDR3 comprises 14 residues. In DNA, the CDR3 is TGTGCCAGCACTTCTAGCGGGAGGGCCAACGAGCAGTACTTC. Its translation: CASTSSGRANEQYF.

The rearrangement joins TRBV27 to TRBJ2-7; D not certain. The germline V and J ends were trimmed by 3 bases and 4 bases, with 16 bases remaining between them. There are 15 residues in the CDR3. Germline V lookup: CDR1 MNHEY, CDR2 SMNVEV (reference sequence). The CDR3 DNA reads TGTGCCAGCAGTTTGGATCCCTCCGGGTTGTACGAGCAGTACTTC. This gives the protein CASSLDPSGLYEQYF.

This chain uses TRBV12-3 or TRBV12-4 with TRBJ1-5, with D unresolved. Trimming removed 5 bases from V and 2 bases from J, with 16 bases in between. The CDR3 extends over 16 amino acids. The CDR3 nucleotides read TGTGCCAGCAGTCCCTCAAGGAGAGTCCGCAATCAGCCCCAGCATTTT. It is translated as CASSPSRRVRNQPQHF.

The sample holds many counts of this clonotype. The junction departs from the called germline gene at one end, perhaps through a read error. This chain joins TRBV4-1 and TRBJ2-7, with TRBD2 as a possible D gene (6 bases). Germline assignment: CDR1 MGHRA and CDR2 YSYEKL. The CDR3 consists of 14 residues. The CDR3 nucleotides read TGTGCCAGCAGCCAAGTTGGGGGGACCTACGAGCAGTACTTC. Protein product: CASSQVGGTYEQYF.

This clonotype was observed a few times. The J gene is TRBJ2-5, the V gene TRBV7-2; 7 bases match TRBD2. Germline CDR1 reads SGHTA; CDR2 reads FQGNSA. V was pared by 2 bases and J by 11 bases, with 11 bases of the junction left unmatched. This CDR3 comprises 14 residues. CDR3 coding DNA: TGTGCCAGCAGCTTATCTAGACTAGCCGGGAGTCAGTACTTC. It is translated as CASSLSRLAGSQYF.

This clonotype was detected only once. The CDR3 is CASSQTITGELFF. The CDR3 region has the DNA TGCGCCAGCAGCCAGACTATAACCGGGGAGCTGTTTTTT. The V call is TRBV5-1, the J call TRBJ2-2; weak D call: TRBD2 (5 bases). Trimming removed 4 bases from V and 5 bases from J, with 9 bases in between. This CDR3 is built from 13 residues. Germline CDR1 reads SGHRS; CDR2 reads YFSETQ. Drawing the rest from reference TRBV5-1 and TRBJ2-2, the complete variable domain is KAGVTQTPRYLIKTRGQQVTLSCSPISGHRSVSWYQQTPGQGLQFLFEYFSETQRNKGNFPGRFSGRQFSNSRSEMNVSTLELGDSALYLCASSQTITGELFFGEGSRLTVL.

CDR3 bases: TGTGCCAGCAGCCCGACCCAAAACTCCTACGAGCAGTACTTC. Amino acid sequence: CASSPTQNSYEQYF. This sequence joins TRBV14 and TRBJ2-7; D remains unclear. V gave up 4 bases and J gave up 0 bases, with 10 bases separating them. CDR3 length equals 14 residues. From germline, CDR1 is SGHDN and CDR2 FVKESK.

This clonotype was seen a few times. J is TRBJ2-1 and V is TRBV20-1; 11 bases match TRBD2. Germline-derived CDR1 and CDR2 are DFQATT and SNEGSKA (reference sequence). This CDR3 region has 15 residues. V gave up 3 bases and J gave up 7 bases; unmatched junction bases: 8. CDR3 DNA sequence: TGCAGTGCTAGCGTTAGGGCTAGCGGGAGGAATGAGCAGTTCTTC. Protein product: CSASVRASGRNEQFF.

This chain joins TRBV20-1 and TRBJ2-5; D is uncertain. This CDR3 has 12 residues. V lost 3 bases and J lost 4, with 9 bases in between. From germline, CDR1 is DFQATT and CDR2 SNEGSKA (reference sequence). The CDR3 loop is CSASELGETQYF. The CDR3 nucleotides read TGCAGTGCTAGCGAGTTGGGAGAGACCCAGTACTTC.

The chain recombines TRBV3-1 with TRBJ2-3, with D possibly TRBD1 on 5 matching bases. Germline V lookup: CDR1 LGHDT, CDR2 YNNKEL (reference sequence). V was pared by 0 bases and J by 5 bases, with 6 bases between. This CDR3 has 13 amino acids. CDR3 nucleotide sequence: TGTGCCAGCAGCCAAGAGGGGCAAGATACGCAGTATTTT. Amino acids: CASSQEGQDTQYF.

There are a few counts of this clonotype. The chain recombines TRBV4-1 with TRBJ2-7; perhaps TRBD1 as D (5 bases). The CDR3 covers 15 residues. V lost 4 bases and J 5 bases, leaving 18 bases between the germline ends. In germline, CDR1 is MGHRA, CDR2 YSYEKL. The CDR3 nucleotides read TGCGCCAGCAGCCTTAGACTTTCCCAGGGCCACGAGCAGTACTTC. Translating gives CASSLRLSQGHEQYF.

A few counts support this clonotype. This sequence joins TRBV19 and TRBJ1-4, with TRBD1 identical over 7 bases. The V gene's germline CDR1 is LNHDA and CDR2 SQIVND (reference sequence). The CDR3 has 16 amino acids. The V gene end was trimmed by 5 bases and the J gene end by 0 bases; junction bases not matched to a gene: 6. Written as DNA, the CDR3 is TGTGCCAGTAGTCGGGACAGAATTACAACTAATGAAAAACTGTTTTTT. Amino acid sequence: CASSRDRITTNEKLFF. Using reference TRBV19 and TRBJ1-4 for the parts outside the CDR3, the full variable domain is DGGITQSPKYLFRKEGQNVTLSCEQNLNHDAMYWYRQDPGQGLRLIYYSQIVNDFQKGDIAEGYSVSREKKESFPLTVTSAQKNPTAFYLCASSRDRITTNEKLFFGSGTQLSVL.

The V and J genes are TRBV10-3 and TRBJ1-2, with 7 bases matching TRBD1. V shed 5 bases, J shed 1 base, and the junction held 10 bases outside the gene matches. Germline assignment: CDR1 ENHRY and CDR2 SYGVKD. CDR3 length: 16 residues. In nucleotides, the CDR3 is TGTGCCATCAGTCAAGAAGGAGGGGGCCGTAACTATGGCTACACCTTC. Translated, it gives CAISQEGGGRNYGYTF.

The J gene is TRBJ2-7, the V gene TRBV20-1; a weak D match, TRBD1 (5 bases). V was clipped by 1 base and J by 9 bases, with 10 bases between them. CDR1 DFQATT and CDR2 SNEGSKA come from the germline V gene (reference sequence). CDR3 length equals 11 residues. The CDR3 region is CSARGQGRQYF. Written as DNA, the CDR3 is TGCAGTGCTAGAGGTCAGGGAAGGCAGTACTTC.

The CDR3 DNA follows: TGCGCCAGCAGCTTGGACGGGCGTTGGACTGAAGCTTTCTTT. Protein product: CASSLDGRWTEAFF. The chain recombines TRBV5-1 with TRBJ1-1; D is undetermined. V gave up 0 bases and J gave up 5 bases, with 11 bases separating them. The germline V gene has CDR1 SGHRS and CDR2 YFSETQ. This CDR3 contains 14 residues.

The chain has TRBV5-1 and TRBJ1-1; D is undetermined. The V end was cut by 0 bases, the J end by 2 bases, with 8 bases between. The CDR3 is 14 amino acids. Germline V gene sequence: CDR1 SGHRS, CDR2 YFSETQ. The CDR3, as DNA: TGCGCCAGCAGCTTGGCTGACGCAAACACTGAAGCTTTCTTT. It is translated as CASSLADANTEAFF.

Only one count was recorded for this clonotype. A read error may account for a junction end that differs from germline. The chain recombines TRBV3-1 with TRBJ1-5; perhaps TRBD1 as D (5 bases). The CDR3 is 17 residues long. Looked up from germline, CDR1 is LGHDT and CDR2 is YNNKEL (reference sequence). CDR3 sequence: CASSQGVRGPVGQPQHF. The CDR3 DNA follows: TGTGCCAGCAGCCAAGGAGTGAGAGGGCCCGTGGGGCAGCCTCAGCATTTT.